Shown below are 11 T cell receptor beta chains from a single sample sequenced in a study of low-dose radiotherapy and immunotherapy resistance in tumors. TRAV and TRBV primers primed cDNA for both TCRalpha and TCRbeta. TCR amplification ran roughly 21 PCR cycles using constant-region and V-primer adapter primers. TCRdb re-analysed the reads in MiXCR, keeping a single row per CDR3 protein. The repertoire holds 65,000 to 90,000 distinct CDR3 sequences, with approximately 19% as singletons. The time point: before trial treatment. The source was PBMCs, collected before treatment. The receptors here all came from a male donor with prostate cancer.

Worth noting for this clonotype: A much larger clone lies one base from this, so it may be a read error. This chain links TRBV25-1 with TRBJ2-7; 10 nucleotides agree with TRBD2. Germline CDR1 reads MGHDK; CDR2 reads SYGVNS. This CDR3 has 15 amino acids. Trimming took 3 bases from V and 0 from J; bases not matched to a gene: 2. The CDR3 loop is CASSDLAGASYEQYF. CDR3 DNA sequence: TGTGCCAGCAGTGATCTAGCGGGGGCCTCCTACGAGCAGTACTTC.

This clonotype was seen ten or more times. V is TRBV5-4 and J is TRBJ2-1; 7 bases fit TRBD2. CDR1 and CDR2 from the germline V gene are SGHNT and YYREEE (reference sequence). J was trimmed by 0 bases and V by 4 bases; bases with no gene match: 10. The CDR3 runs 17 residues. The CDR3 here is CASSPKVGGGSYNEQFF. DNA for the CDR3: TGTGCCAGCAGCCCCAAGGTTGGGGGGGGCTCCTACAATGAGCAGTTCTTC.

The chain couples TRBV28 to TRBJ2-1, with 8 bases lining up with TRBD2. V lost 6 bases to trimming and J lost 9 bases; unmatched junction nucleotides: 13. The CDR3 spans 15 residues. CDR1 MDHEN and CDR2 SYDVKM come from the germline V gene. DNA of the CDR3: TGTGCCAGCAGCACCGGGACTAGTTTGGCAAGTGAGCAGTTCTTC. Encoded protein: CASSTGTSLASEQFF. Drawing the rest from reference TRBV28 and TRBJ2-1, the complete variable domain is DVKVTQSSRYLVKRTGEKVFLECVQDMDHENMFWYRQDPGLGLRLIYFSYDVKMKEKGDIPEGYSVSREKKERFSLILESASTNQTSMYLCASSTGTSLASEQFFGPGTRLTVL.

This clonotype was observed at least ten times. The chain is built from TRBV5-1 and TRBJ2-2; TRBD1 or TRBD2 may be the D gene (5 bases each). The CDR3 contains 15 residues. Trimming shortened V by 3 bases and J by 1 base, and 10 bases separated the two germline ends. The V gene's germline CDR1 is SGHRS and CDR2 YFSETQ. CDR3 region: CASSWGTENTGELFF. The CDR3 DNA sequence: TGCGCCAGCAGCTGGGGGACCGAGAACACCGGGGAGCTGTTTTTT.

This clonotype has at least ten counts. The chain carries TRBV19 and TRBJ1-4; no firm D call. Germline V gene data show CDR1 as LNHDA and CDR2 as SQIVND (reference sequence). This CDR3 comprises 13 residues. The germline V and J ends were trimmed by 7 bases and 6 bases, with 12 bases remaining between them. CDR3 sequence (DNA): TGTGCCAGTAATGGTGGGTTCGATGAAAAACTGTTTTTT. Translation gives CASNGGFDEKLFF.

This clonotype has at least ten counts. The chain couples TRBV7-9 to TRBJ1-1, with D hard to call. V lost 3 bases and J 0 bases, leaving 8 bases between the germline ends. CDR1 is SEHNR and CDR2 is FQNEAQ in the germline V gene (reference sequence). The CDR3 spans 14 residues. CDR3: CASSFVGMNTEAFF. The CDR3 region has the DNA TGTGCCAGCAGCTTCGTGGGCATGAACACTGAAGCTTTCTTT.

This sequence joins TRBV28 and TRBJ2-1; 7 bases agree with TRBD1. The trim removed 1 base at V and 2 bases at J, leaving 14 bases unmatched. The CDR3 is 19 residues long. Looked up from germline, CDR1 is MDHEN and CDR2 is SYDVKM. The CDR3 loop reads CASSLLKGATPRTYNEQFF. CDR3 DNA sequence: TGTGCCAGCAGTTTATTGAAGGGGGCGACCCCGCGGACCTACAATGAGCAGTTCTTC.

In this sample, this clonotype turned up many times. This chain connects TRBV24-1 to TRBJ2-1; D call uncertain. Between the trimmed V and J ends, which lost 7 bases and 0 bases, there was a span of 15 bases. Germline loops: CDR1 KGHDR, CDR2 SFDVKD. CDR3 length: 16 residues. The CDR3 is CATRGMSRSSYNEQFF. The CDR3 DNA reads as TGTGCCACCAGGGGTATGAGCCGAAGCTCCTACAATGAGCAGTTCTTC.

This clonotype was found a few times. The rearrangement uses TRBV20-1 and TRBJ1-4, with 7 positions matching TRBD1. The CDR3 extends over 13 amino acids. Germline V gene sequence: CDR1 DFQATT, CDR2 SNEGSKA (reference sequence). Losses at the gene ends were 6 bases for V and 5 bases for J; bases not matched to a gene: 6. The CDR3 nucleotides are TGCAGTGCACGACAGGGCGTGAATGAAAAACTGTTTTTT. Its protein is CSARQGVNEKLFF.

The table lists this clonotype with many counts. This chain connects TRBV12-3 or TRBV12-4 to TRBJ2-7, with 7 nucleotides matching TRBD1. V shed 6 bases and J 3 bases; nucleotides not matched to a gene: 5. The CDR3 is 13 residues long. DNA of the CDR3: TGTGCCAGCAGCTCCGGGACAGTCTACGAGCAGTACTTC. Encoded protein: CASSSGTVYEQYF.

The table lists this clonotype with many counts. CDR3 loop: CASSPSHQPTDTQYF. DNA of the CDR3: TGTGCCAGCAGCCCTTCCCACCAACCCACAGATACGCAGTATTTT. This chain uses TRBV7-9 with TRBJ2-3, with D unresolved. Trimming removed 5 bases from V and 2 bases from J, with 14 bases in between. Germline-derived CDR1 and CDR2 are SEHNR and FQNEAQ (reference sequence). The CDR3 is made up of 15 amino acids.